Listed here is a single T cell receptor (beta chain). Its antigen remains unidentified. The germline V gene has CDR1 SGHTA and CDR2 FQGTGA. The CDR3 extends over 14 amino acids. Trimming removed 0 bases at V and 5 bases at J, with 7 bases between. The data belong to a study of human T cells and chemical hapten exposure. Study observations and caveats: Donors had alopecia, so their immune response may differ from healthy people's.

TCRdb called the RACE reads again in MiXCR, with one record for every CDR3 protein. This table has 100,000 or so distinct CDR3 sequences, about 34% appearing once. The time point is: patch test 3, about 24 weeks after DPC sensitization. Treatment indicated: therapeutic diphenylcyclopropenone sensitization with weekly scalp DPC. Blood was drawn before each patch test was applied. Sequencing was performed on whole blood, taken in connection with sensitization to the hapten diphenylcyclopropenone (DPC). The chain carries TRBV7-3 and TRBJ2-2; D not certain. The receptor's source is a man in his forties with alopecia areata. Some clones in this sample may be carry-over from other donors' samples. The CDR3, as DNA: TGTGCCAGCAGCTTAACCCTCCGGACCGGGGAGCTGTTTTTT. Its translation: CASSLTLRTGELFF.